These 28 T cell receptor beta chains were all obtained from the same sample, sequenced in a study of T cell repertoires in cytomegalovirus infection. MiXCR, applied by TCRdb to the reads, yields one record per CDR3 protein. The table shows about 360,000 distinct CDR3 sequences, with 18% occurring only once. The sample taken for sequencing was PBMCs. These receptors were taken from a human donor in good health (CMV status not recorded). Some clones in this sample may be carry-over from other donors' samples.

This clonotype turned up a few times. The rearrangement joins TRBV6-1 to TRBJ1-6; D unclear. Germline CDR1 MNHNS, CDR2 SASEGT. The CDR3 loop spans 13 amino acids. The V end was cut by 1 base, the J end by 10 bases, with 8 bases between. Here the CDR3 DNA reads TGTGCCAGCAGTGAAGGGTTTCGGTCACCCCTCCACTTT. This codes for CASSEGFRSPLHF.

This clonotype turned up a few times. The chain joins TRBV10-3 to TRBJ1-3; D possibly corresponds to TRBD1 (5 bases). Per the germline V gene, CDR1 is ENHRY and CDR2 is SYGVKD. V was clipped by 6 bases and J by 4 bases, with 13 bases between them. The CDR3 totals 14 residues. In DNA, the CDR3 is TGTGCCATCAGCACGGGGCAACTCGGAAACACCATATATTTT. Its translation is CAISTGQLGNTIYF.

In DNA form, the CDR3 reads TGCGCCAGCAGGCGATTATCCGGGGGCAAGGCTGGCTACACCTTC. This translates into CASRRLSGGKAGYTF. V usage is TRBV4-1 and J usage is TRBJ1-2, with D possibly being TRBD1 (6 bases). The V end lost 6 bases, the J end lost 7 bases, and 21 bases lay between the germline ends. The CDR3 loop spans 15 amino acids. Germline V gene data show CDR1 as MGHRA and CDR2 as YSYEKL.

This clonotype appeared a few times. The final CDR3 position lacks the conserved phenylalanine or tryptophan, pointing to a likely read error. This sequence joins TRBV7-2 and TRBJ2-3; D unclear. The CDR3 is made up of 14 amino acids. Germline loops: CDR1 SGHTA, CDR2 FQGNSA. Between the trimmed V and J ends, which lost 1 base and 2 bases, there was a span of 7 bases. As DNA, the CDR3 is TGTGCCAGCAGCTTAGGCTTTCACACAGATACGCAGTATTCT. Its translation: CASSLGFHTDTQYS.

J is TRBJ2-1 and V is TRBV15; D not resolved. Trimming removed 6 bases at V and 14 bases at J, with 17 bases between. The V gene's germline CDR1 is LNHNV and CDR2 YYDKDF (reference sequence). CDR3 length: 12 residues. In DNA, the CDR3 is TGTGCCACCAGTTCCGGGTCCCCGAAGGAGTTCTTC. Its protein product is CATSSGSPKEFF.

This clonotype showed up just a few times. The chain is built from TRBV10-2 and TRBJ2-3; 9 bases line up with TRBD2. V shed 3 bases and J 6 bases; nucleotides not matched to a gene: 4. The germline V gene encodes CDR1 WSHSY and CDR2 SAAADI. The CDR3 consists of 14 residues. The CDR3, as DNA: TGCGCCAGCAGTGAAATAGCGGGAGTGGATACGCAGTATTTT. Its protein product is CASSEIAGVDTQYF.

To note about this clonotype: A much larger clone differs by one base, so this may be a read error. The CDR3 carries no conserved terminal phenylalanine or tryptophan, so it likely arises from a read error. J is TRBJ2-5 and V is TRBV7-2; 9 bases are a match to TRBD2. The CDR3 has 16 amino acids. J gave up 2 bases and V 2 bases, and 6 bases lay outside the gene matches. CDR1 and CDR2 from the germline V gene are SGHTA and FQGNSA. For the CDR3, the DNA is TGTGCCAGCAGCTTATTTAGCGGGAGAGGTCAAGAGACCCAGTACTTA. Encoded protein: CASSLFSGRGQETQYL.

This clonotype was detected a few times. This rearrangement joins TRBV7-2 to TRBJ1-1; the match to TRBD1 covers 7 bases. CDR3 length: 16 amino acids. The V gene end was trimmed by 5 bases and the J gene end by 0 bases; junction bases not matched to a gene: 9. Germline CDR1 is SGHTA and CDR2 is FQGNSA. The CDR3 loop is CASSPGLGQLNTEAFF. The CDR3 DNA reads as TGTGCCAGCAGCCCCGGACTGGGACAGTTGAACACTGAAGCTTTCTTT.

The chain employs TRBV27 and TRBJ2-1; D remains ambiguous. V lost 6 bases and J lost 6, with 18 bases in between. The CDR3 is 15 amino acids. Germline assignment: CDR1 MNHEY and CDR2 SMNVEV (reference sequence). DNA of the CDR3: TGTGCCAGCAGCCTAACTGGGCTCCCGTCCAATGAGCAGTTCTTC. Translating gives CASSLTGLPSNEQFF.

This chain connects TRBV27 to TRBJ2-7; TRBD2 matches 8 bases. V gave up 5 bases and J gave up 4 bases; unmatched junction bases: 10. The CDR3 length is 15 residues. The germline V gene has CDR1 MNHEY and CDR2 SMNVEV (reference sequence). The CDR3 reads CASSPPPGLGYEQYF. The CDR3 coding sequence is TGTGCCAGCAGTCCCCCGCCGGGACTAGGTTACGAGCAGTACTTC.

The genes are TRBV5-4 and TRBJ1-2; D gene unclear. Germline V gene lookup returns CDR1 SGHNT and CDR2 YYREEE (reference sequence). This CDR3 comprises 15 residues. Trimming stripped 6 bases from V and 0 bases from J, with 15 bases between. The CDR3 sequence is CASTSEEEANYGYTF. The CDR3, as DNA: TGTGCCAGCACCTCGGAAGAGGAAGCTAACTATGGCTACACCTTC.

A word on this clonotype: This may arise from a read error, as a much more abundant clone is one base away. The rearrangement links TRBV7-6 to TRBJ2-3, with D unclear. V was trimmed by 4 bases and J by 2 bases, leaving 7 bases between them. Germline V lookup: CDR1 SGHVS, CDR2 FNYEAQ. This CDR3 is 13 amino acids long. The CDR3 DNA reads TGTGCCAGCAGCTCCATCCTCACAGATACGCAGTATTTT. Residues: CASSSILTDTQYF.

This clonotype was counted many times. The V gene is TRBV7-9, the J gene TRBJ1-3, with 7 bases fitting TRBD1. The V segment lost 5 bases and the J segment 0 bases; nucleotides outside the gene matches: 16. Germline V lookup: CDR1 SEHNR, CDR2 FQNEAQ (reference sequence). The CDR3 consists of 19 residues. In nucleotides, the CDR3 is TGTGCCAGCAGCGGCACAGGGGAGAGGCGATGGCCCTCTGGAAACACCATATATTTT. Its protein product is CASSGTGERRWPSGNTIYF.

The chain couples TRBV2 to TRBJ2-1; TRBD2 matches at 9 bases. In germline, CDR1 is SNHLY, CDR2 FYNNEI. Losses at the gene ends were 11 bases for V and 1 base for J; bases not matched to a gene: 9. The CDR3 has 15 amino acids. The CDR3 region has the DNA TGTGCCTCACGAGCGGGGGGAGGGTCCTACAATGAGCAGTTCTTC. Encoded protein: CASRAGGGSYNEQFF.

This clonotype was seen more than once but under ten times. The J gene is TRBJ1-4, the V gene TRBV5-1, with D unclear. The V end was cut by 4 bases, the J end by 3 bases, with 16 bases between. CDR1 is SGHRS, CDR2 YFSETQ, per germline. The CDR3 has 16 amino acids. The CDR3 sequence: CASSPLFGVSNEKLFF. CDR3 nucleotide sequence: TGCGCCAGCAGCCCCTTATTTGGCGTCTCTAATGAAAAACTGTTTTTT.

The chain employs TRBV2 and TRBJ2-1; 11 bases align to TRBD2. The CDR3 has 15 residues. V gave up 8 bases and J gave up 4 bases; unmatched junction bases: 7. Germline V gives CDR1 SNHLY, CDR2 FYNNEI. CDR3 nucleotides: TGTGCCAGCCATAGCGGGAGGGCGCAATACAATGAGCAGTTCTTC. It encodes CASHSGRAQYNEQFF.

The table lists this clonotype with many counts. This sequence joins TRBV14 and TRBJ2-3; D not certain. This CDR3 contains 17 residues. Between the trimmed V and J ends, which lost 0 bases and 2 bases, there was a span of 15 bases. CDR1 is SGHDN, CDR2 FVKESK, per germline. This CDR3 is CASSQDPQPAPTDTQYF. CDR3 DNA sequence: TGTGCCAGCAGCCAAGATCCCCAGCCAGCCCCCACAGATACGCAGTATTTT. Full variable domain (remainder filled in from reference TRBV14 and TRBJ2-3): EAGVTQFPSHSVIEKGQTVTLRCDPISGHDNLYWYRRVMGKEIKFLLHFVKESKQDESGMPNNRFLAERTGGTYSTLKVQPAELEDSGVYFCASSQDPQPAPTDTQYFGPGTRLTVL.

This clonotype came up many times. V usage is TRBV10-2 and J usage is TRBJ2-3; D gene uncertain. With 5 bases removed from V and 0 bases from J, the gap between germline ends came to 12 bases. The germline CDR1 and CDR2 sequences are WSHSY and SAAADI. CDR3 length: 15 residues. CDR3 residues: CASSRTATSTDTQYF. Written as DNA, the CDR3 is TGCGCCAGCAGTCGCACAGCCACTAGCACAGATACGCAGTATTTT.

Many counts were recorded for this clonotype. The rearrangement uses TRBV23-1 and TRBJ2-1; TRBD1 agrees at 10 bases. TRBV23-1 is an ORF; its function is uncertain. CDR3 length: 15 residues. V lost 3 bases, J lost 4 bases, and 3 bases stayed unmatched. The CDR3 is CASSHDRGLYNEQFF. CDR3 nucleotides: TGCGCCAGCAGTCATGACAGGGGGCTGTACAATGAGCAGTTCTTC.

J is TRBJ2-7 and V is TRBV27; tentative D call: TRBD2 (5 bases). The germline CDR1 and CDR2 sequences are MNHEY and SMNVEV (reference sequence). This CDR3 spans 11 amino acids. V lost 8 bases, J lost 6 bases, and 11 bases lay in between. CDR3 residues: CASGGRGEQYF. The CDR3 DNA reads TGTGCCAGCGGTGGACGGGGCGAGCAGTACTTC.

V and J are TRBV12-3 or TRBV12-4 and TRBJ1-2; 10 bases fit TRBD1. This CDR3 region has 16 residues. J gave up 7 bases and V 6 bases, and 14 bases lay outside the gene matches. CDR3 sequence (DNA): TGTGCCAGCAGCACCGGGACAGGGGCGAGGACGGGTGGCTACACCTTC. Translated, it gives CASSTGTGARTGGYTF.

CDR3 bases: TGTGCCAGCAGCCCCCGGACAGCCAATGAGCAGTTCTTC. This gives the protein CASSPRTANEQFF. The rearrangement uses TRBV5-5 and TRBJ2-1; D perhaps matches TRBD1 (6 bases). The CDR3 covers 13 residues. V was trimmed by 4 bases and J by 6 bases, leaving 11 bases between them. Per germline, CDR1 SGHKS and CDR2 YYEKEE (reference sequence).

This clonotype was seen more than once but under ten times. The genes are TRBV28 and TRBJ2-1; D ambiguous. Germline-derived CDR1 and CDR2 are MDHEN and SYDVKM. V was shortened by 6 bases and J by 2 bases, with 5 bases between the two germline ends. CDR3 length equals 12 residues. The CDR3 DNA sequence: TGTGCCAGCAGCGGAACCTACAATGAGCAGTTCTTC. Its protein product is CASSGTYNEQFF.

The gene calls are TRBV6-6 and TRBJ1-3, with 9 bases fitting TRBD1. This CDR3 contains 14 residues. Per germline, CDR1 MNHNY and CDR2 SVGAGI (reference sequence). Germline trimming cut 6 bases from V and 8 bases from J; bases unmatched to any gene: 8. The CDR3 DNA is TGTGCCAGCAGGTCACAGGGGGCTAGGGACACCATATATTTT. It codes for CASRSQGARDTIYF.

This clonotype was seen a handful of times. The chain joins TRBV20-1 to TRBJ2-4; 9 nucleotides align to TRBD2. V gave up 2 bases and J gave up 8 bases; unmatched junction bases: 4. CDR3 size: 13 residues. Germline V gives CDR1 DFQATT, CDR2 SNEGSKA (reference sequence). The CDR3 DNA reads TGCAGTGCTAGAATAGCGGGAGAGGACATTCAGTACTTC. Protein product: CSARIAGEDIQYF.

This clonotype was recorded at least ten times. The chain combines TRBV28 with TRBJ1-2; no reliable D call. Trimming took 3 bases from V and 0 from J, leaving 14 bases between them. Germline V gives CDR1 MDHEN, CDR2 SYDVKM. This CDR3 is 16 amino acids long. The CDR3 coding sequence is TGTGCCAGCAGTTTTATCACGCAGTCAACTAACTATGGCTACACCTTC. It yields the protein CASSFITQSTNYGYTF.

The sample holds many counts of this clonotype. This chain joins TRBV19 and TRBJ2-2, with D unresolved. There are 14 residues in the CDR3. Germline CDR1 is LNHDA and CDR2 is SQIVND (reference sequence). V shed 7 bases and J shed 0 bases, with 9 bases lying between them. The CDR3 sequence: CASTYGANTGELFF. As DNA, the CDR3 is TGTGCCAGTACCTATGGGGCGAACACCGGGGAGCTGTTTTTT.

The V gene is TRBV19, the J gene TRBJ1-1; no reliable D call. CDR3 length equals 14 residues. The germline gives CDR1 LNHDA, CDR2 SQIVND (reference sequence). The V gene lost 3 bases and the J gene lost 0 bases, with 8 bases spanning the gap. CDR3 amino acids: CASSINGLNTEAFF. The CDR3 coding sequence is TGTGCCAGTAGTATTAACGGTTTGAACACTGAAGCTTTCTTT.